The 15 T cell receptor beta chains listed next were all sequenced from one sample in a study of neurological immune-mediated disorders (dated by TCRdb to the late 2010s). The library was produced with 5' RACE. TCRdb lists the instrument as Illumina HiSeq 2500. The raw public reads went through TCRdb reprocessing: fastp at Q25, MiXCR clone calling, in-frame beta chains kept. Each entry is one CDR3 protein sequence, shown with its most common DNA and genes. The sample profile shows 55,000 to 85,000 distinct CDR3 sequences; approximately 3.4% of them were found once. The ten largest clones add up to 4.5% to 6.5% of the sample. The sequenced sample consisted of PBMCs. The receptors come from a woman aged 45-65 years with multiple sclerosis.

This clonotype showed up many times. This chain joins TRBV24-1 and TRBJ2-2, with D perhaps TRBD1 or TRBD2 (5 bases each). The ends were cut back, 5 bases at V and 4 bases at J, with 10 bases in the middle. CDR1 and CDR2 (germline): KGHDR, SFDVKD. The CDR3 totals 14 residues. CDR3 nucleotides: TGTGCCACCAGTGCCTCCGGGACCACCGGGGAGCTGTTTTTT. Translation gives CATSASGTTGELFF.

This clonotype was seen many times. V is TRBV12-3 or TRBV12-4 and J is TRBJ1-6; possibly TRBD1 for D (5 bases). The CDR3 extends over 15 amino acids. The V end was cut by 1 base, the J end by 8 bases, with 12 bases between. CDR3 sequence (DNA): TGTGCCAGCAGTTTAGACGGGACTTCGTATTCACCCCTCCACTTT. Translation gives CASSLDGTSYSPLHF.

Ten or more counts support this clonotype. V usage is TRBV6-1 and J usage is TRBJ2-7; D gene ambiguous. Trimming shortened V by 0 bases and J by 5 bases, and 11 bases separated the two germline ends. Germline V gives CDR1 MNHNS, CDR2 SASEGT. This CDR3 spans 14 amino acids. CDR3 loop: CASSEAGKGHEQYF. In DNA form, the CDR3 reads TGTGCCAGCAGTGAAGCTGGTAAGGGCCACGAGCAGTACTTC.

Many counts were recorded for this clonotype. The CDR3 loop reads CASSLGKKDTQYF. CDR3 DNA sequence: TGCGCCAGCAGCTTGGGGAAGAAAGATACGCAGTATTTT. The chain is built from TRBV5-1 and TRBJ2-3, with D hard to call. CDR1 and CDR2 from the germline V gene are SGHRS and YFSETQ. The CDR3 is 13 residues long. With 0 bases removed from V and 5 bases from J, the gap between germline ends came to 7 bases.

Ten or more counts support this clonotype. This chain uses TRBV12-3 or TRBV12-4 with TRBJ1-6; TRBD1 matches at 11 bases. J lost 1 base, V lost 6 bases, and 5 bases had no gene match. The CDR3 consists of 17 residues. The CDR3 reads CASRFGTGGSYNSPLHF. The CDR3 DNA sequence: TGTGCCAGCAGGTTTGGGACAGGGGGATCCTATAATTCACCCCTCCACTTT.

This clonotype was detected ten times or more. The CDR3: CSVSDRGHVYGYTF. The CDR3 nucleotides read TGCAGCGTTTCGGACAGGGGGCATGTCTATGGCTACACCTTC. The V call is TRBV29-1, the J call TRBJ1-2, with 11 bases aligning to TRBD1. The CDR3 covers 14 residues. Trimming removed 5 bases from V and 4 bases from J; junction bases left unmatched: 6. Germline lookup yields CDR1 SQVTM and CDR2 ANQGSEA.

This clonotype was recorded at least ten times. The chain carries TRBV5-1 and TRBJ1-1, with D possibly being TRBD1 (6 bases). Trimming shortened V by 4 bases and J by 3 bases, and 13 bases separated the two germline ends. The CDR3 spans 14 residues. Germline assignment: CDR1 SGHRS and CDR2 YFSETQ. Here the CDR3 reads CASSRLQGDTEAFF. CDR3 DNA sequence: TGCGCCAGCAGCCGATTACAGGGTGACACTGAAGCTTTCTTT.

This clonotype was detected many times. The chain is built from TRBV5-6 and TRBJ1-1; 8 bases are a match to TRBD1. J gave up 7 bases and V 2 bases, and 4 bases lay outside the gene matches. The germline V gene encodes CDR1 SGHDT and CDR2 YYEEEE. This CDR3 is 13 amino acids long. The CDR3: CASSLDRGLEAFF. In nucleotides, the CDR3 is TGTGCCAGCAGCTTAGACAGGGGACTTGAAGCTTTCTTT.

The rearrangement uses TRBV11-3 and TRBJ2-1; no definite D call. Germline loops: CDR1 SGHNT, CDR2 YENEEA. V was clipped by 0 bases and J by 10 bases, with 10 bases between them. The CDR3 sequence is 13 residues long. The DNA for the CDR3 is TGTGCCAGCAGCTTAGAAGGCCTCCCCGAGCAGTTCTTC. Translating it yields CASSLEGLPEQFF.

As to this clonotype: The germline gene is not matched at one end of the junction; a read error may be the cause. This chain joins TRBV18 and TRBJ1-2; D ambiguous. The length of the CDR3 is 12 residues. The V gene's germline CDR1 is KGHSH and CDR2 LQKENI. The CDR3, as DNA: TGTGACAGCTCAACGGTTATGGGCGGCTACACCTTC. This encodes CDSSTVMGGYTF.

The V gene is TRBV20-1, the J gene TRBJ1-2, with 7 bases that match TRBD1. The trim removed 5 bases at V and 8 bases at J, leaving 20 bases unmatched. CDR3 size: 16 residues. Germline V gene data show CDR1 as DFQATT and CDR2 as SNEGSKA (reference sequence). CDR3 residues: CSAYTAGGQNYWGYTF. The CDR3 DNA is TGCAGTGCTTACACTGCGGGGGGACAGAACTATTGGGGCTACACCTTC.

There are many counts of this clonotype. The gene calls are TRBV13 and TRBJ1-3; 7 bases map to TRBD1. The ends lost 5 bases at V and 1 base at J; junction bases unmatched: 8. The CDR3 runs to 16 residues. From germline, CDR1 is PRHDT and CDR2 FYEKMQ (reference sequence). DNA for the CDR3: TGTGCCAGCAGCCCATCGAGGGGGCTTTCTGGAAACACCATATATTTT. This gives the protein CASSPSRGLSGNTIYF.

This clonotype was counted at least ten times. V and J are TRBV4-3 and TRBJ2-3; D is undetermined. Germline assignment: CDR1 LGHNA and CDR2 YSLEER. The ends were cut back, 0 bases at V and 3 bases at J, with 10 bases in the middle. This CDR3 has 15 amino acids. CDR3 residues: CASSQDPPPTDTQYF. CDR3 nucleotide sequence: TGCGCCAGCAGCCAAGATCCCCCGCCGACAGATACGCAGTATTTT.

This clonotype was counted ten times or more. The V call is TRBV6-1, the J call TRBJ1-2; maybe TRBD1 (6 bases). Germline assignment: CDR1 MNHNS and CDR2 SASEGT. V shed 3 bases and J shed 3 bases, with 8 bases lying between them. CDR3 length: 13 residues. CDR3 DNA sequence: TGTGCCAGCAGTGACCACAGGGACTATGGCTACACCTTC. This codes for CASSDHRDYGYTF.

There are many counts of this clonotype. The chain links TRBV20-1 to TRBJ2-7, with D perhaps TRBD2 (6 bases). This CDR3 contains 14 residues. Germline V gene sequence: CDR1 DFQATT, CDR2 SNEGSKA (reference sequence). The germline V and J ends were trimmed by 4 bases and 0 bases, with 13 bases remaining between them. CDR3 bases: TGCAGTGCTACTCCCGGGGGTAGCTCCTACGAGCAGTACGTC. Translated, it gives CSATPGGSSYEQYV.